These 10 T cell receptor beta chains originate from one sample sequenced in a study of tumor and adjacent non-tumor tissue in lung cancer. This sample's RNA came from whole unsorted tissue. The library came from three nested PCR rounds adapted from ARM-PCR protocols. TCRdb re-called the multiplex PCR reads with MiXCR, one entry per CDR3 protein. The repertoire holds about 120,000 distinct CDR3 sequences, with 66% as singletons. Sequencing used lung tumor tissue. Receptors originate from a young man with non-small cell lung cancer.

This clonotype was recorded at least ten times. The V and J genes are TRBV5-1 and TRBJ1-1, with D perhaps TRBD1 (6 bases). The germline CDR1 and CDR2 sequences are SGHRS and YFSETQ. This CDR3 has 13 amino acids. V lost 0 bases to trimming and J lost 3 bases, with 6 bases between them. This CDR3 reads CASSLDRDTEAFF. CDR3 bases: TGCGCCAGCAGCTTGGACAGGGACACTGAAGCTTTCTTT.

J is TRBJ2-7 and V is TRBV12-3 or TRBV12-4; D call uncertain. Deletions cut 3 bases from V and 0 bases from J, with 9 bases between. The length of the CDR3 is 14 residues. DNA of the CDR3: TGTGCCAGCAGTTTTTTACTGTACTCCTACGAGCAGTACTTC. This encodes CASSFLLYSYEQYF.

Remarks on this clonotype: A much larger clone is a single base away; this may be a read error. V usage is TRBV20-1 and J usage is TRBJ2-2; D might be TRBD2 (6 bases). This CDR3 comprises 12 residues. CDR1 DFQATT and CDR2 SNEGSKA come from the germline V gene (reference sequence). This CDR3 reads CSADRGYREPFF. CDR3 bases: TGCAGTGCGGATAGAGGGTACCGGGAGCCGTTTTTT.

In the case of this clonotype: This sequence may be a read error, since a much larger clone differs from it by one base. This chain uses TRBV10-2 with TRBJ2-1, with D perhaps being TRBD1 or TRBD2 (5 bases each). CDR3 size: 14 residues. Germline CDR1 and CDR2: WSHSY and SAAADI. In nucleotides, the CDR3 is TGCGCCAGCCGACAAATCGGGGCATACAATGGGCAGTTCTTC. Translating gives CASRQIGAYNGQFF.

The chain uses TRBV20-1 and TRBJ2-7; weak D call: TRBD1 (5 bases). V lost 0 bases to trimming and J lost 5 bases, with 14 bases between them. CDR3 length equals 14 residues. Germline CDR1 and CDR2: DFQATT and SNEGSKA (reference sequence). DNA for the CDR3: TGCAGTGCTAGAGATGTGGAAGGACACAACGAGCAGTACTTC. It yields the protein CSARDVEGHNEQYF.

This chain joins TRBV11-2 and TRBJ2-1; D unclear. Germline CDR1 and CDR2: SGHAT and FQNNGV. CDR3 length equals 14 residues. V lost 4 bases and J lost 12, with 19 bases in between. CDR3 region: CASSSRSPPHGQFF. In DNA, the CDR3 is TGTGCCAGCAGCTCCCGATCGCCTCCACATGGGCAGTTCTTC.

The V and J genes are TRBV11-3 and TRBJ2-2; TRBD2 might be the D (5 bases). Trimming took 4 bases from V and 16 from J, leaving 16 bases between them. The CDR3 is 12 residues long. The germline gives CDR1 SGHNT, CDR2 YENEEA. CDR3 coding DNA: TGTGCCAGCAGCTATGACGCCGGGGAGTCGTTTTTT. Its protein is CASSYDAGESFF.

J is TRBJ2-2 and V is TRBV11-3; D tentatively fits TRBD1 or TRBD2 (6 bases each). This CDR3 contains 14 residues. V was shortened by 7 bases and J by 5 bases, with 14 bases between the two germline ends. CDR1 is SGHNT, CDR2 YENEEA, per germline. CDR3 amino acids: CASNYGGSTGELFF. CDR3 coding DNA: TGTGCCAGCAACTACGGGGGCAGTACCGGGGAGCTGTTTTTT.

This sequence joins TRBV10-3 and TRBJ2-7; no reliable D call. The CDR3 loop spans 15 amino acids. Germline assignment: CDR1 ENHRY and CDR2 SYGVKD. The V end was cut by 3 bases, the J end by 2 bases, with 14 bases between. The CDR3, as DNA: TGTGCCATCAGTGACAATAACAAACTCGCCTACGAGCAGTACTTC. This translates into CAISDNNKLAYEQYF.

Notes on this clonotype: A much larger clone sits a single nucleotide away, making a read error possible. J is TRBJ2-7 and V is TRBV6-5, with D unclear. Trimming pared 0 bases from V and 2 bases from J, leaving 11 bases between. The CDR3 runs to 15 residues. From germline, CDR1 is MNHEY and CDR2 SVGAGI. The CDR3 DNA reads as TGTGCCAGCAGTTACTCGGCGGCAAGGGCCTACGAGCAGTACTTC. Translating gives CASSYSAARAYEQYF.